Detailed here is one T cell receptor beta chain. This sample is drawn from a study of blood T cells in healthy people across ages. The CDR3 consists of 15 residues. Trimming removed 4 bases at V and 6 bases at J, with 17 bases between. Germline V CDR1 and CDR2: SGDLS, YYNGEE. A second PCR, run for roughly 7 to 12 cycles, used a sample-barcoded 5' primer plus a J-beta primer mix. Sequencing yielded, for each sample, at least 2.5 million paired-end reads carrying CDR3. TCRdb called the 5' RACE reads again in MiXCR, with one record for every CDR3 protein. The sample consists of hundreds of thousands of distinct CDR3 sequences, 25% to 30% of them appearing once. The same data also went into a second study, on T cells of mothers and their children. That paper notes: Thymic selection shapes TCR recombination output similarly in related and unrelated pairs.

Sequenced: blood. The chain employs TRBV9 and TRBJ1-3; TRBD1 is a possible D gene (5 bases). This TCR came from a boy aged 5-17 years in good health. CDR3 in amino acids: CASSSSGTPENTIYF. DNA for the CDR3: TGTGCCAGCAGCTCATCCGGGACCCCTGAAAACACCATATATTTT. Drawing the rest from reference TRBV9 and TRBJ1-3, the complete variable domain is DSGVTQTPKHLITATGQRVTLRCSPRSGDLSVYWYQQSLDQGLQFLIQYYNGEERAKGNILERFSAQQFPDLHSELNLSSLELGDSALYFCASSSSGTPENTIYFGEGSWLTVV.